One and the same sample provided the 23 T cell receptor beta chains below, sequenced in a study of a mutant IDH1 vaccine in newly diagnosed glioma (dated by TCRdb to 2020 to 2022). The library was obtained by the immunoSEQ multiplex PCR assay. TCRdb took this table from immuneACCESS and kept in-frame rearrangements with V and J called. Such tables lack part of the clones; where checked against another copy, unresolved V genes explain under half of the gap, and the rest is unexplained. This sample comprises over 55,000 clones, around 83% of them detected only once. The ten largest account for under 6% of the sample. The time point label here, explained by the study, means: baseline, week 1 (first vaccination visit). The treatment or condition label, as the study defines it: pre-vaccination baseline after standard-of-care therapy. The source was peripheral blood mononuclear cells (PBMCs), collected from a glioma patient treated with radiotherapy, temozolomide or both. Receptors were obtained from a woman aged 18-29 years with glioma. Some clones in this sample may be carry-over from other donors' samples.

The chain carries TRBV28 and TRBJ2-7; D perhaps matches TRBD1 (5 bases). Germline V gene sequence: CDR1 MDHEN, CDR2 SYDVKM. Trimming removed 1 base at V and 6 bases at J, with 16 bases between. This CDR3 has 15 amino acids. The CDR3 loop is CASSLLLRRQGEQYF. In DNA form, the CDR3 reads TGTGCCAGCAGTTTATTACTCCGCCGTCAGGGCGAGCAGTACTTC.

J is TRBJ2-2 and V is TRBV11-2, with TRBD1 as a possible D gene (6 bases). CDR1 SGHAT and CDR2 FQNNGV come from the germline V gene. The V gene lost 7 bases and the J gene lost 6 bases, with 18 bases spanning the gap. The CDR3 has 15 residues. CDR3 DNA: TGTGCCAGCACCCTAAACAGGGTTGGGGCCGGGGAGCTGTTTTTT. Translated: CASTLNRVGAGELFF.

The chain combines TRBV6-6 with TRBJ2-2; possible D gene TRBD1, 5 bases. This CDR3 has 13 amino acids. The V gene's germline CDR1 is MNHNY and CDR2 SVGAGI (reference sequence). The V and J ends lost 7 bases and 2 bases respectively, with 8 bases between them. The CDR3 reads CASTGHNTGELFF. CDR3 nucleotides: TGTGCCAGCACTGGACACAACACCGGGGAGCTGTTTTTT.

The count of this clone is one. The chain is built from TRBV5-4 and TRBJ1-2; 7 nucleotides align to TRBD1. This CDR3 comprises 14 residues. Germline loops: CDR1 SGHNT, CDR2 YYREEE (reference sequence). With 4 bases clipped from V and 4 bases from J, the junction kept 7 bases outside the gene matches. The CDR3 here is CASSLPGQTYGYTF. The CDR3 coding sequence is TGTGCCAGCAGCCTGCCGGGACAGACCTATGGCTACACCTTC. The whole variable domain, remainder taken from reference TRBV5-4 and TRBJ1-2, is ETGVTQSPTHLIKTRGQQVTLRCSSQSGHNTVSWYQQALGQGPQFIFQYYREEENGRGNFPPRFSGLQFPNYSSELNVNALELDDSALYLCASSLPGQTYGYTFGSGTRLTVV.

This clone was seen a single time. The V gene is TRBV4-2, the J gene TRBJ1-6; D is ambiguous. The CDR3 runs 15 residues. CDR1 LGHNA and CDR2 YNFKEQ come from the germline V gene. With 1 base removed from V and 7 bases from J, the gap between germline ends came to 11 bases. The CDR3 DNA is TGTGCCAGCAGCCAAGTGGGCAGCCTAAATTCACCCCTCCACTTT. Amino acids: CASSQVGSLNSPLHF.

This clone was seen a few times. This chain links TRBV2 with TRBJ1-3, with no clear D. CDR1 is SNHLY, CDR2 FYNNEI, per germline. V lost 3 bases, J lost 3 bases, and 9 bases lay in between. The CDR3 spans 14 residues. The CDR3 loop is CASSENGDGNTIYF. For the CDR3, the DNA is TGTGCCAGCAGTGAGAACGGGGATGGAAACACCATATATTTT.

The V call is TRBV4-1, the J call TRBJ2-5; the D is unclear. The CDR3 spans 14 residues. CDR1 and CDR2 (germline): MGHRA, YSYEKL. V was trimmed by 4 bases and J by 5 bases, leaving 14 bases between them. The CDR3 nucleotides read TGCGCCAGCAGCCCCTTGACCTCGGTGGAGACCCAGTACTTC. The encoded protein is CASSPLTSVETQYF.

This clone has more than one count but fewer than ten. This chain connects TRBV7-6 to TRBJ1-4, with TRBD1 matching over 10 bases. V lost 4 bases to trimming and J lost 8 bases; unmatched junction nucleotides: 4. CDR1 is SGHVS and CDR2 is FNYEAQ in the germline V gene. This CDR3 has 14 amino acids. The CDR3: CASSSRTGGEKLFF. The CDR3 DNA reads as TGTGCCAGCAGCTCGAGGACAGGGGGAGAAAAACTGTTTTTT.

This chain links TRBV4-1 with TRBJ1-1; 7 nucleotides match TRBD1. CDR1 MGHRA and CDR2 YSYEKL come from the germline V gene. Trimming removed 0 bases from V and 7 bases from J; junction bases left unmatched: 5. This CDR3 has 14 residues. The CDR3 protein is CASSQDVGGFEAFF. CDR3 sequence (DNA): TGCGCCAGCAGCCAAGATGTAGGGGGCTTTGAAGCTTTCTTT.

This clone was detected only a few times. The chain joins TRBV19 to TRBJ1-4, with D possibly being TRBD1 (5 bases). Germline assignment: CDR1 LNHDA and CDR2 SQIVND (reference sequence). This CDR3 contains 15 residues. With 6 bases removed from V and 4 bases from J, the gap between germline ends came to 15 bases. The CDR3 loop is CASSTRRQLNEKLFF. The CDR3 DNA sequence: TGTGCCAGTAGCACCAGAAGACAGCTTAATGAAAAACTGTTTTTT.

V gene TRBV29-1 combines with J gene TRBJ2-3; 8 nucleotides match TRBD2. From germline, CDR1 is SQVTM and CDR2 ANQGSEA. The CDR3 has 18 amino acids. The junction had 21 bases not matched to a gene; V was cut back by 6 bases and J by 4 bases. CDR3 nucleotide sequence: TGCAGCGTCGACAACACCGCGAGCGGGAGTCGGAGCGCAGATACGCAGTATTTT. Translating gives CSVDNTASGSRSADTQYF.

The chain is built from TRBV27 and TRBJ1-4; no firm D call. The length of the CDR3 is 13 residues. Germline lookup yields CDR1 MNHEY and CDR2 SMNVEV (reference sequence). Trimming left V 8 bases short and J 7 bases short, with 14 bases between. CDR3 coding DNA: TGTGCCAGCGGGCGAGGTGGGCTTGAAAAACTGTTTTTT. This sequence encodes CASGRGGLEKLFF.

The table lists this clone with a few counts. The V gene is TRBV2, the J gene TRBJ1-1; no clear D gene. V was shortened by 5 bases and J by 3 bases, with 4 bases between the two germline ends. The CDR3 loop spans 11 amino acids. Germline CDR1 SNHLY, CDR2 FYNNEI. DNA of the CDR3: TGTGCCAGCAGTTGGCACACTGAAGCTTTCTTT. As protein: CASSWHTEAFF.

This rearrangement joins TRBV29-1 to TRBJ2-5; 7 bases agree with TRBD1. Germline lookup yields CDR1 SQVTM and CDR2 ANQGSEA. The CDR3 is 11 residues long. In nucleotides, the CDR3 is TGCGGCCTTAGACAGGGAGAGACCCAGTACTTC. Translating gives CGLRQGETQYF.

The chain has TRBV27 and TRBJ2-5; 7 bases fit TRBD1. The V segment lost 7 bases and the J segment 11 bases; nucleotides outside the gene matches: 19. This CDR3 is built from 15 residues. Germline values: CDR1 MNHEY, CDR2 SMNVEV (reference sequence). The CDR3 DNA follows: TGTGCCAGCACCCTCAGCCGGGACAGACCTCTGGAGCAGTACTTC. Its protein is CASTLSRDRPLEQYF.

The J gene is TRBJ2-5, the V gene TRBV13; 13 bases map to TRBD2. V shed 5 bases and J 6 bases; nucleotides not matched to a gene: 6. In germline, CDR1 is PRHDT, CDR2 FYEKMQ (reference sequence). CDR3 length: 15 amino acids. The DNA of the CDR3 is TGTGCCAGCAGCGGAGGGACTAGCGGGGAACAGACCCAGTACTTC. This sequence encodes CASSGGTSGEQTQYF.

J is TRBJ2-7 and V is TRBV19, with 12 bases identical to TRBD2. From germline, CDR1 is LNHDA and CDR2 SQIVND (reference sequence). This CDR3 spans 16 amino acids. V lost 4 bases, J lost 5 bases, and 9 bases stayed unmatched. The CDR3 spells CASSRVRLAGANEQYF. CDR3 sequence (DNA): TGTGCCAGTAGTAGGGTCCGACTAGCGGGAGCTAACGAGCAGTACTTC.

The chain joins TRBV25-1 to TRBJ2-7; possibly TRBD2 for D (5 bases). Trimming took 2 bases from V and 4 from J, leaving 9 bases between them. The CDR3 is made up of 13 amino acids. In germline, CDR1 is MGHDK, CDR2 SYGVNS. The CDR3 nucleotides are TGTGCCAGCAGTGAAGCTAGGAGGTACGAGCAGTACTTC. As protein: CASSEARRYEQYF.

The chain links TRBV5-1 to TRBJ2-7; D call uncertain. CDR3 size: 15 residues. The V and J ends lost 2 bases and 0 bases respectively, with 12 bases between them. Germline CDR1 reads SGHRS; CDR2 reads YFSETQ. CDR3 in amino acids: CASSFTAESSYEQYF. CDR3 sequence (DNA): TGCGCCAGCAGCTTTACGGCTGAGAGCTCCTACGAGCAGTACTTC.

This clone came up a few times. This chain connects TRBV4-1 to TRBJ1-6; 9 positions agree with TRBD1. V shed 0 bases and J 8 bases; nucleotides not matched to a gene: 5. The CDR3 length is 16 residues. Germline CDR1 reads MGHRA; CDR2 reads YSYEKL. CDR3 amino acids: CASSQDRTGVHSPLHF. CDR3 nucleotides: TGCGCCAGCAGCCAAGATCGGACAGGGGTTCATTCACCCCTCCACTTT.

The chain carries TRBV11-2 and TRBJ1-1; 7 nucleotides align to TRBD1. V lost 2 bases to trimming and J lost 2 bases; unmatched junction nucleotides: 11. The V gene's germline CDR1 is SGHAT and CDR2 FQNNGV. The CDR3 consists of 17 residues. The CDR3 spells CASSLNKKGQYNTEAFF. In DNA, the CDR3 is TGTGCCAGCAGCTTAAACAAAAAGGGACAGTATAACACTGAAGCTTTCTTT.

The chain couples TRBV9 to TRBJ1-1; 7 bases are a match to TRBD1. Germline V gene lookup returns CDR1 SGDLS and CDR2 YYNGEE. The CDR3 loop spans 17 amino acids. The V segment lost 1 base and the J segment 0 bases; nucleotides outside the gene matches: 9. The CDR3 coding sequence is TGTGCCAGCAGCGTACCTGATGAGGGGGCCCTGAACACTGAAGCTTTCTTT. Its translation is CASSVPDEGALNTEAFF. The whole variable domain, filled in from reference TRBV9 and TRBJ1-1, reads DSGVTQTPKHLITATGQRVTLRCSPRSGDLSVYWYQQSLDQGLQFLIQYYNGEERAKGNILERFSAQQFPDLHSELNLSSLELGDSALYFCASSVPDEGALNTEAFFGQGTRLTVV.

The chain links TRBV5-4 to TRBJ1-6; 7 bases are shared with TRBD1. The germline gives CDR1 SGHNT, CDR2 YYREEE (reference sequence). This CDR3 is built from 14 residues. The junction had 5 bases not matched to a gene; V was cut back by 4 bases and J by 7 bases. The CDR3 is CASSLGQPNSPLHF. Written as DNA, the CDR3 is TGTGCCAGCAGCCTGGGACAGCCCAATTCACCCCTCCACTTT.